The 2 T cell receptor beta chains given below trace back to one sample, sequenced in a study of T cells after yellow fever vaccination. TCRdb processed the 5' RACE reads anew with MiXCR; each CDR3 protein has one entry. The sample holds 100,000 or so distinct CDR3 sequences, almost 9% seen once. The sequencing here drew on CD8+ T cells not binding an NS4B(214-222) dextramer, sorted from PBMCs, taken roughly 15 days after the first yellow fever vaccination. These receptors all stem from a man aged 18 to 35 who received the YFV17D yellow fever vaccine.

There are a few counts of this clonotype. This chain connects TRBV4-3 to TRBJ2-2; no reliable D call. The CDR3 consists of 11 residues. Germline CDR1 reads LGHNA; CDR2 reads YSLEER. The V end lost 3 bases, the J end lost 5 bases, and 1 base lay between the germline ends. CDR3 in amino acids: CASSQTGELFF. The CDR3 DNA reads TGCGCCAGCAGCCAGACCGGGGAGCTGTTTTTT.

This clonotype was found many times. V usage is TRBV6-1 and J usage is TRBJ1-1; D unclear. V was pared by 9 bases and J by 7 bases, with 18 bases between. CDR1 and CDR2 (germline): MNHNS, SASEGT. The CDR3 runs 13 residues. Here the CDR3 DNA reads TGTGCCAGTGGAGGTGAGGAATTTGGTGAAGCTTTCTTT. Its protein is CASGGEEFGEAFF.